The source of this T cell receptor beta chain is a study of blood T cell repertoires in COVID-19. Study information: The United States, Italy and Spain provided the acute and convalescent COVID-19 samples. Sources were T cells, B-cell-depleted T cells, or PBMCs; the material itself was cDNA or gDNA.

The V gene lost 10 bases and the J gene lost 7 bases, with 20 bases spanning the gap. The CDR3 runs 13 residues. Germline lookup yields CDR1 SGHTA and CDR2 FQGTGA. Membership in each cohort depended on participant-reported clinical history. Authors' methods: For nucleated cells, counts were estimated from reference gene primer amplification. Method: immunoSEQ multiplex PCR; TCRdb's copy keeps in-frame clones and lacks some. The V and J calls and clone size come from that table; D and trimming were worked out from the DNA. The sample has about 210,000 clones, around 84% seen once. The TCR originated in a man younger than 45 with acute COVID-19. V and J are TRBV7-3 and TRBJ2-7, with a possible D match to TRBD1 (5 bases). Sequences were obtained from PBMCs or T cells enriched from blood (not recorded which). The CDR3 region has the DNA TGTGCCACCGCACAGGTCGGTGGCTTGGAGCAGTACTTC. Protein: CATAQVGGLEQYF.